A single sample is the source of the 31 T cell receptor beta chains below, sequenced in a study of CDR3 diversity in severe acne. TCRdb reprocessed the PCR reads with MiXCR, giving one entry per CDR3 protein. The data show over 100,000 distinct CDR3 sequences, 51% seen once. Sequenced input: blood. The source is a male donor with acne.

This clonotype was counted many times. The V gene is TRBV11-2, the J gene TRBJ2-7; D is possibly TRBD2 (5 bases). The CDR3 runs 14 residues. Germline values: CDR1 SGHAT, CDR2 FQNNGV. V lost 0 bases to trimming and J lost 2 bases, with 8 bases between them. The CDR3 here is CASSLDRGPYEQYF. As DNA, the CDR3 is TGTGCCAGCAGCTTAGATCGGGGTCCCTACGAGCAGTACTTC. Full variable domain (remainder filled in from reference TRBV11-2 and TRBJ2-7): EAGVAQSPRYKIIEKRQSVAFWCNPISGHATLYWYQQILGQGPKLLIQFQNNGVVDDSQLPKDRFSAERLKGVDSTLKIQPAKLEDSAVYLCASSLDRGPYEQYFGPGTRLTVT.

Note on this clonotype: A much larger clone differs from this one at a single base, so this may be a read error. The chain combines TRBV12-3 or TRBV12-4 with TRBJ2-7, with a possible D match to TRBD1 (6 bases). The CDR3 is 15 residues long. V gave up 7 bases and J gave up 2 bases, with 18 bases separating them. CDR3 coding DNA: TGTGCCAGCACAGGGGCCCTGGGAGCTGCCTACGAGCAGTACGTC. Translating it yields CASTGALGAAYEQYV.

This chain connects TRBV5-1 to TRBJ2-5; unclear D gene. The J call may be wrong; the DNA end is better matched by TRBJ2-7. CDR3 length: 15 residues. Germline CDR1 and CDR2: SGHRS and YFSETQ. The CDR3 bases are TGCGCCAGCAGCCGGATCGTGGGCTCCGACTACGAGCAGTACTTC. Its protein product is CASSRIVGSDYEQYF.

This chain joins TRBV20-1 and TRBJ1-5; D is undetermined. Looked up from germline, CDR1 is DFQATT and CDR2 is SNEGSKA (reference sequence). V was cut by 1 base and J by 11 bases, with 21 bases left in between. There are 15 residues in the CDR3. The CDR3, as DNA: TGCAGTGCTAGAGCGGTAGGACTAGGGCAAGAGACCCAGCATTTT. It encodes CSARAVGLGQETQHF.

J is TRBJ1-4 and V is TRBV7-9, with 7 bases that match TRBD1. V shed 5 bases, J shed 5 bases, and the junction held 5 bases outside the gene matches. The CDR3 covers 14 residues. Germline CDR1 is SEHNR and CDR2 is FQNEAQ (reference sequence). The CDR3 here is CASSRTGGNEKLFF. The CDR3 region has the DNA TGTGCCAGCAGCCGGACAGGAGGAAATGAAAAACTGTTTTTT.

This chain connects TRBV7-8 to TRBJ2-3; TRBD2 matches at 10 bases. Trimming took 4 bases from V and 2 from J; bases not matched to a gene: 9. This CDR3 has 17 amino acids. The germline CDR1 and CDR2 sequences are SGHVS and FQNEAQ. CDR3 protein: CASSSLEREGNTDTQYF. The CDR3 DNA reads TGTGCCAGCAGCTCCCTGGAGCGGGAGGGGAACACAGATACGCAGTATTTT.

This clonotype has a count of ten or more. V and J are TRBV19 and TRBJ2-1; 13 bases align to TRBD2. The germline V gene encodes CDR1 LNHDA and CDR2 SQIVND (reference sequence). This CDR3 spans 15 amino acids. The junction had 9 bases not matched to a gene; V was cut back by 9 bases and J by 7 bases. Written as DNA, the CDR3 is TGTGCCAGCGGGGATGGGACTAGCGGGGCGAATGAGCAGTTCTTC. Protein sequence: CASGDGTSGANEQFF.

This clonotype showed up many times. This sequence joins TRBV19 and TRBJ2-1, with 8 bases lining up with TRBD2. Germline V gene data show CDR1 as LNHDA and CDR2 as SQIVND (reference sequence). The CDR3 is 11 amino acids. With V trimmed by 9 bases and J by 7 bases, 2 bases remained unmatched. The CDR3 region has the DNA TGTGCCAGGAGCGGGAGAAATGAGCAGTTCTTC. Translation: CARSGRNEQFF.

This chain uses TRBV20-1 with TRBJ2-7; 7 nucleotides match TRBD2. J gave up 2 bases and V 0 bases, and 10 bases lay outside the gene matches. Germline values: CDR1 DFQATT, CDR2 SNEGSKA (reference sequence). The CDR3 is 16 residues long. CDR3 sequence: CSARDVTGGSPYEQYF. The CDR3 DNA reads TGCAGTGCTAGAGATGTAACTGGCGGGAGTCCCTACGAGCAGTACTTC.

In this sample, this clonotype turned up a few times. This chain connects TRBV10-3 to TRBJ2-7, with D unresolved. The CDR3 runs 12 residues. Germline V gene sequence: CDR1 ENHRY, CDR2 SYGVKD. V was cut by 4 bases and J by 4 bases, with 8 bases left in between. The CDR3 DNA reads TGTGCCATCAGTGTTACGATGTACGAGCAGTACTTC. Translated: CAISVTMYEQYF.

J is TRBJ2-7 and V is TRBV20-1, with 12 bases identical to TRBD1. Germline assignment: CDR1 DFQATT and CDR2 SNEGSKA (reference sequence). J lost 4 bases, V lost 0 bases, and 4 bases had no gene match. The CDR3 has 15 residues. CDR3 nucleotide sequence: TGCAGTGCTAGAGATGGGACAGGGGGCTTATACGAGCAGTACTTC. The encoded protein is CSARDGTGGLYEQYF.

This clonotype was seen only a few times. The chain combines TRBV12-3 or TRBV12-4 with TRBJ1-1; tentatively, D is TRBD1 (6 bases). V was shortened by 5 bases and J by 5 bases, with 15 bases between the two germline ends. This CDR3 comprises 14 residues. DNA for the CDR3: TGTGCCAGCAGTCCCCCGGGGGGCAAGACTGAAGCTTTCTTT. It translates to CASSPPGGKTEAFF.

The gene calls are TRBV7-6 and TRBJ2-7, with 7 bases matching TRBD1. Germline values: CDR1 SGHVS, CDR2 FNYEAQ. J lost 6 bases, V lost 4 bases, and 9 bases had no gene match. The length of the CDR3 is 14 residues. The CDR3 DNA is TGTGCCAGCAGCTCACACGGGACAGTCGGCGAGCAGTACTTC. Its translation is CASSSHGTVGEQYF.

This clonotype was counted at least ten times. V is TRBV19 and J is TRBJ1-2; D unresolved. The germline V and J ends were trimmed by 6 bases and 7 bases, with 15 bases remaining between them. Germline lookup yields CDR1 LNHDA and CDR2 SQIVND (reference sequence). This CDR3 is built from 13 residues. The CDR3 nucleotides are TGTGCCAGTAGCACTAATCGACAAGGTGGCTACACCTTC. It specifies CASSTNRQGGYTF.

This clonotype came up many times. The chain combines TRBV5-8 with TRBJ2-7, with D possibly being TRBD1 or TRBD2 (5 bases each). CDR1 and CDR2 from the germline V gene are SGHTS and YDEGEE. V lost 6 bases, J lost 2 bases, and 12 bases lay in between. The CDR3 has 13 residues. The CDR3 DNA is TGTGCCAGCAACCGGGACGGTCCCTACGAGCAGTACGTC. It codes for CASNRDGPYEQYV.

This clonotype showed up many times. The chain combines TRBV7-8 with TRBJ1-5; D ambiguous. V was shortened by 2 bases and J by 2 bases, with 10 bases between the two germline ends. Germline V gives CDR1 SGHVS, CDR2 FQNEAQ. This CDR3 region has 15 residues. The CDR3 DNA is TGTGCCAGCAGCTTACGGGAGGCCCGCAATCAGCCCCAGCATTTT. This encodes CASSLREARNQPQHF.

In the case of this clonotype: A junction boundary mismatches the germline segment, possibly from a read error. J is TRBJ2-7 and V is TRBV25-1; D gene uncertain. Germline lookup yields CDR1 MGHDK and CDR2 SYGVNS. The CDR3 loop spans 15 amino acids. DNA for the CDR3: TGTGCCAGCAGTGAATCGGAGATTAGGCCCTACGAGCAATACTTC. As protein: CASSESEIRPYEQYF.

This clonotype was seen ten or more times. At one boundary the junction diverges from the germline segment, which might be a read error. The V gene is TRBV12-3 or TRBV12-4, the J gene TRBJ2-2, with TRBD1 matching over 8 bases. The CDR3 has 15 residues. The CDR3: CASSPNRGSTEELFF. CDR3 DNA sequence: TGTGCCAGCAGTCCAAACAGGGGGTCGACCGAGGAGCTGTTTTTT.

In regard to this clonotype: Likely a read error: the CDR3 ends without its conserved phenylalanine or tryptophan. The DNA is left out, because the CDR3 cannot be placed on it with certainty; the CDR3 is given as TCRdb lists it. V and J are TRBV24-1 and TRBJ2-5; the DNA was not used to check the table's D call, TRBD2. The CDR3 is 10 amino acids long, termini counted. Germline V gene sequence: CDR1 KGHDR, CDR2 SFDVKD. The CDR3 loop is CATSAPSGYS.

At least ten counts were recorded for this clonotype. This chain uses TRBV11-2 with TRBJ2-1, with D maybe TRBD2 (6 bases). Germline CDR1 and CDR2: SGHAT and FQNNGV. V was shortened by 3 bases and J by 4 bases, with 7 bases between the two germline ends. There are 13 residues in the CDR3. Written as DNA, the CDR3 is TGTGCCAGCAGCTTCAGCGGGTACAATGAGCAGTTCTTC. Its protein is CASSFSGYNEQFF. Complete variable domain (other parts from reference TRBV11-2 and TRBJ2-1): EAGVAQSPRYKIIEKRQSVAFWCNPISGHATLYWYQQILGQGPKLLIQFQNNGVVDDSQLPKDRFSAERLKGVDSTLKIQPAKLEDSAVYLCASSFSGYNEQFFGPGTRLTVL.

The rearrangement uses TRBV29-1 and TRBJ1-1, with 8 bases matching TRBD1. Germline loops: CDR1 SQVTM, CDR2 ANQGSEA. V lost 7 bases, J lost 0 bases, and 4 bases stayed unmatched. The CDR3 totals 13 residues. CDR3 sequence: CSAGQGMNTEAFF. Written as DNA, the CDR3 is TGCAGCGCCGGACAGGGAATGAACACTGAAGCTTTCTTT. The entire variable domain, with the rest obtained from reference TRBV29-1 and TRBJ1-1, is as follows: SAVISQKPSRDICQRGTSLTIQCQVDSQVTMMFWYRQQPGQSLTLIATANQGSEATYESGFVIDKFPISRPNLTFSTLTVSNMSPEDSSIYLCSAGQGMNTEAFFGQGTRLTVV.

The V call is TRBV7-2, the J call TRBJ2-5; 8 bases fit TRBD1. The J segment lost 7 bases and the V segment lost 5 bases, leaving 9 bases of the junction unmatched. This CDR3 is 14 amino acids long. Germline V gene lookup returns CDR1 SGHTA and CDR2 FQGNSA. CDR3 DNA sequence: TGTGCCAGCAGCCTAGGACAGGGTTGGGGGACCCAGTACTTC. This encodes CASSLGQGWGTQYF.

The chain is built from TRBV20-1 and TRBJ2-7, with 11 positions matching TRBD2. V dropped 3 bases and J dropped 5; count of bases not matched to a gene: 21. The CDR3 spans 19 residues. CDR1 and CDR2 (germline): DFQATT, SNEGSKA (reference sequence). The CDR3 spells CSARAITSGSESRRHEQYF. DNA for the CDR3: TGCAGTGCTAGGGCTATTACTAGCGGGAGTGAATCGCGTCGCCACGAGCAGTACTTC.

With regard to this clonotype: One end of the junction does not line up with germline, which may come from a read error. The chain links TRBV7-9 to TRBJ2-2, with 9 bases matching TRBD1. The CDR3 runs 15 residues. The germline gives CDR1 SEHNR, CDR2 FQNEAQ (reference sequence). The CDR3 spells CASSLGTGYTGELVF. CDR3 DNA sequence: TGTGCCAGCAGCTTGGGGACAGGGTACACCGGGGAGCTGGTTTTT.

This clonotype was detected ten times or more. J is TRBJ2-1 and V is TRBV2; D unclear. The V end lost 5 bases, the J end lost 9 bases, and 8 bases lay between the germline ends. Germline V CDR1 and CDR2: SNHLY, FYNNEI. The CDR3 contains 11 residues. CDR3 nucleotides: TGTGCCAGCAGTATACGAGGTGAGCAGTTCTTC. Its protein is CASSIRGEQFF.

The chain joins TRBV29-1 to TRBJ2-7; D is undetermined. The length of the CDR3 is 12 residues. Per germline, CDR1 SQVTM and CDR2 ANQGSEA. V lost 6 bases and J 6 bases, leaving 15 bases between the germline ends. CDR3 nucleotides: TGCAGCGTCCTAGGGAATTTCCCCGAGCAGTACTTC. It codes for CSVLGNFPEQYF.

This clonotype was recorded many times. The J gene is TRBJ2-3, the V gene TRBV14; TRBD2 might be the D (6 bases). The V and J ends lost 3 bases and 0 bases respectively, with 16 bases between them. This CDR3 is 17 amino acids long. Germline V gene data show CDR1 as SGHDN and CDR2 as FVKESK. The CDR3 region is CASSQDSGYSSTDTQYF. CDR3 bases: TGTGCCAGCAGCCAGGATAGCGGATACTCTAGCACAGATACGCAGTATTTT.

This sequence joins TRBV15 and TRBJ2-3, with TRBD2 matching 13 bases. This CDR3 has 16 amino acids. Per germline, CDR1 LNHNV and CDR2 YYDKDF (reference sequence). Losses at the gene ends were 6 bases for V and 3 bases for J; bases not matched to a gene: 6. This CDR3 is CATSDGTSGNTDTQYF. As DNA, the CDR3 is TGTGCCACCAGTGATGGGACTAGCGGGAATACAGATACGCAGTATTTT.

This clonotype was counted a few times. The rearrangement links TRBV5-5 to TRBJ2-7; 11 nucleotides align to TRBD2. CDR3 length equals 15 residues. Trimming at V came to 0 bases and at J to 3 bases, leaving 2 bases not matched to a gene. Germline loops: CDR1 SGHKS, CDR2 YYEKEE (reference sequence). The CDR3 sequence: CASSLALAGGYEQYF. The CDR3 DNA follows: TGTGCCAGCAGCTTGGCCCTAGCGGGAGGCTACGAGCAGTACTTC.

A remark on this clonotype: This clone may be a read error of a much larger clone one base away. The rearrangement joins TRBV12-3 or TRBV12-4 to TRBJ2-2; possible D gene TRBD2, 6 bases. Trimming took off 6 bases at V and 2 bases at J, with 22 bases between the two ends. The CDR3 spans 18 residues. CDR3 DNA sequence: TGTGCCAGCAGGGGGGGTGGGATTTGGCGGGGTAACACCGGGGAGCTGTTTTTT. It is translated as CASRGGGIWRGNTGELFF.

This clonotype has just a few counts. The gene calls are TRBV12-3 or TRBV12-4 and TRBJ1-6; D is unclear. The CDR3 loop spans 12 amino acids. The V end lost 6 bases, the J end lost 9 bases, and 9 bases lay between the germline ends. CDR3 sequence reads: CASSLGPSPLHF. The CDR3 nucleotides read TGTGCCAGCAGCCTAGGACCTTCACCCCTCCACTTT.